This passage covers 8 T cell receptor beta chains from one sample sequenced in a study of cytomegalovirus exposure and HLA in healthy donors. The PCR made use of 60 Vbeta and 13 Jbeta primers. Clones were sequenced by immunoSEQ multiplex PCR, and TCRdb holds only the in-frame ones, with some missing. The sample lists roughly 190,000 clones; about 83% were seen once. The sample consisted of PBMCs. The receptor set was obtained from a woman in her 50s in good health and CMV-seropositive.

J is TRBJ2-7 and V is TRBV30; weak D call: TRBD2 (6 bases). Trimming cost V 4 bases and J 4 bases, with 20 bases left between them. CDR1 GTSNPN and CDR2 SVGIG come from the germline V gene (reference sequence). This CDR3 is 15 amino acids long. CDR3 DNA: TGTGCCTGGACTTCCCTTTCGTCGGCGGGGTACGAGCAGTACTTC. Protein: CAWTSLSSAGYEQYF. Combining the CDR3 with reference TRBV30 and TRBJ2-7 gives the whole variable domain SQTIHQWPATLVQPVGSPLSLECTVEGTSNPNLYWYRQAAGRGLQLLFYSVGIGQISSEVPQNLSASRPQDRQFILSSKKLLLSDSGFYLCAWTSLSSAGYEQYFGPGTRLTVT.

The V and J genes are TRBV5-1 and TRBJ1-5; 9 bases are a match to TRBD1. V lost 0 bases to trimming and J lost 9 bases; unmatched junction nucleotides: 4. Germline V lookup: CDR1 SGHRS, CDR2 YFSETQ. This CDR3 is 14 amino acids long. The CDR3 loop reads CASSLGTGDLPQHF. The CDR3 region has the DNA TGCGCCAGCAGCTTGGGGACAGGGGATTTGCCCCAGCATTTT.

The chain recombines TRBV28 with TRBJ1-5, with D perhaps matching TRBD1 (5 bases). From germline, CDR1 is MDHEN and CDR2 SYDVKM. The CDR3 runs 14 residues. With 5 bases removed from V and 3 bases from J, the gap between germline ends came to 11 bases. CDR3 in amino acids: CASSPRRDNQPQHF. CDR3 nucleotides: TGTGCCAGCAGTCCCCGCAGGGACAATCAGCCCCAGCATTTT.

The V gene is TRBV7-7, the J gene TRBJ1-1; D not resolved. Trimming shortened V by 8 bases and J by 0 bases, and 10 bases separated the two germline ends. Germline CDR1 and CDR2: SSHAT and FNYEAQ (reference sequence). The CDR3 runs to 13 residues. In DNA form, the CDR3 reads TGTGCCAGCTCTCCCGGGATGAACACTGAAGCTTTCTTT. The encoded protein is CASSPGMNTEAFF.

V usage is TRBV6-1 and J usage is TRBJ2-7, with unresolved D. This CDR3 region has 14 residues. In germline, CDR1 is MNHNS, CDR2 SASEGT. Trimming took 5 bases from V and 5 from J, leaving 16 bases between them. The CDR3 protein is CASSPNSQIDEQYF. The CDR3 region has the DNA TGTGCCAGCAGTCCCAACTCCCAAATAGACGAGCAGTACTTC.

V usage is TRBV9 and J usage is TRBJ2-5; 8 bases line up with TRBD2. Germline lookup yields CDR1 SGDLS and CDR2 YYNGEE. Trimming removed 3 bases from V and 0 bases from J; junction bases left unmatched: 7. The CDR3 has 16 amino acids. CDR3 sequence: CASSGGSGVYQETQYF. The CDR3 coding sequence is TGTGCCAGCAGCGGGGGTAGCGGGGTGTACCAAGAGACCCAGTACTTC.

This clone was seen more than once but under ten times. CDR3 amino acids: CASSLGTGRSSGDGEQFF. CDR3 DNA sequence: TGTGCCAGCAGCTTAGGGACCGGTAGGTCTAGCGGGGACGGTGAGCAGTTCTTC. V and J are TRBV11-3 and TRBJ2-1; the match to TRBD2 covers 9 bases. Germline values: CDR1 SGHNT, CDR2 YENEEA. This CDR3 spans 18 amino acids. With V trimmed by 1 base and J by 9 bases, 16 bases remained unmatched.

The rearrangement uses TRBV11-2 and TRBJ1-5; perhaps TRBD1 as D (6 bases). CDR1 is SGHAT and CDR2 is FQNNGV in the germline V gene. This CDR3 is 13 amino acids long. V was cut by 4 bases and J by 5 bases, with 9 bases left in between. CDR3 sequence (DNA): TGTGCCAGCAGCTGGACAGAAGATCAGCCCCAGCATTTT. This codes for CASSWTEDQPQHF.